One sample yielded the 18 T cell receptor beta chains listed below, sequenced in a study of CD8+ T cells in alopecia areata (dated by TCRdb to the late 2010s). This specimen's time point label, per the study, means: approximately 4 weeks on oral tofacitinib. The treatment or condition label, as the study defines it: oral pan-JAK inhibitor, 5-10 mg twice daily. The protocol used for the library was the immunoSEQ multiplex PCR assay. RNA was extracted from all samples and reverse transcribed into cDNA as template for TCR sequencing. Held by TCRdb, this immuneACCESS table contains in-frame sequences only and omits some clones. Under half of the omission traces to an unresolved V gene where checked; the cause of the rest is unknown. The sample has 120,000 or so clones on record, 58% of them singletons. The top ten clones comprise 30% of the sample. The sequenced sample was CD8+ T cells sorted from blood, obtained at week 4, from a patient treated with tofacitinib. These receptor sequences come from a human donor with alopecia areata.

This clone was counted only a few times. The rearrangement joins TRBV5-1 to TRBJ2-5; perhaps TRBD2 as D (5 bases). V was trimmed by 1 base and J by 5 bases, leaving 18 bases between them. Germline V gene lookup returns CDR1 SGHRS and CDR2 YFSETQ. The CDR3 consists of 16 residues. CDR3 sequence reads: CASSLMETGIGETQYF. The CDR3 DNA is TGCGCCAGCAGCTTGATGGAAACGGGGATAGGGGAGACCCAGTACTTC.

Only one count was recorded for this clone. Other DNA sequences of this sample code for an identical CDR3. The chain couples TRBV30 to TRBJ1-1; D call uncertain. Deletions cut 2 bases from V and 2 bases from J, with 3 bases between. This CDR3 is built from 11 residues. Germline V gives CDR1 GTSNPN, CDR2 SVGIG (reference sequence). The CDR3 spells CAWSYNTEAFF. Written as DNA, the CDR3 is TGTGCCTGGAGTTACAACACTGAAGCTTTCTTT.

Note on this clone: Other DNA sequences in this specimen translate into the identical CDR3. V usage is TRBV30 and J usage is TRBJ1-1; no clear D. Germline values: CDR1 GTSNPN, CDR2 SVGIG (reference sequence). Trimming cost V 4 bases and J 1 base, with 7 bases left between them. There are 12 residues in the CDR3. The CDR3 nucleotides read TGTGCCTGGACAGGAGAGAACACTGAAGCTTTCTTT. The encoded protein is CAWTGENTEAFF.

The chain has TRBV30 and TRBJ1-4; 7 bases line up with TRBD1. The germline gives CDR1 GTSNPN, CDR2 SVGIG (reference sequence). Germline trimming cut 4 bases from V and 2 bases from J; bases unmatched to any gene: 7. This CDR3 region has 15 residues. CDR3 in DNA: TGTGCCTGGATGAGGGGGCATGCTACTAATGAAAAACTGTTTTTT. It encodes CAWMRGHATNEKLFF.

The chain has TRBV29-1 and TRBJ2-1, with 7 bases matching TRBD1. The CDR3 extends over 14 amino acids. V dropped 4 bases and J dropped 2; count of bases not matched to a gene: 5. CDR1 and CDR2 from the germline V gene are SQVTM and ANQGSEA. DNA of the CDR3: TGCAGCGTTGCACCGACAGGGACCTACAATGAGCAGTTCTTC. Translated: CSVAPTGTYNEQFF.

The chain is built from TRBV25-1 and TRBJ1-5; no definite D call. This CDR3 has 14 residues. V dropped 3 bases and J dropped 1 base, with 7 bases sitting between them. Germline values: CDR1 MGHDK, CDR2 SYGVNS. The CDR3 region has the DNA TGTGCCAGCAGTGACACCCTAAGCAATCAGCCCCAGCATTTT. This codes for CASSDTLSNQPQHF.

This sequence joins TRBV19 and TRBJ1-1; weak D call: TRBD1 (5 bases). V was trimmed by 1 base and J by 1 base, leaving 10 bases between them. The V gene's germline CDR1 is LNHDA and CDR2 SQIVND (reference sequence). This CDR3 region has 15 residues. DNA of the CDR3: TGTGCCAGTAGTATAGGGGGGGTCCCGAACACTGAAGCTTTCTTT. Translation: CASSIGGVPNTEAFF. Complete variable domain (other parts from reference TRBV19 and TRBJ1-1): DGGITQSPKYLFRKEGQNVTLSCEQNLNHDAMYWYRQDPGQGLRLIYYSQIVNDFQKGDIAEGYSVSREKKESFPLTVTSAQKNPTAFYLCASSIGGVPNTEAFFGQGTRLTVV.

The sample holds a few counts of this clone. DNA of the CDR3: TGTGCCAGCACCCAGGGGACCGGGAGTAGGCCCCTCCACTTT. It encodes CASTQGTGSRPLHF. This rearrangement joins TRBV27 to TRBJ1-6; weak D call: TRBD1 (6 bases). The CDR3 loop spans 14 amino acids. V gave up 7 bases and J gave up 13 bases, with 20 bases separating them. Germline lookup yields CDR1 MNHEY and CDR2 SMNVEV (reference sequence).

This clone was detected once. This sequence joins TRBV30 and TRBJ2-7; no firm D call. V gave up 2 bases and J gave up 3 bases, with 5 bases separating them. Per germline, CDR1 GTSNPN and CDR2 SVGIG (reference sequence). The CDR3 length is 11 residues. The DNA for the CDR3 is TGTGCCTGGAGTACCGACTACGAGCAGTACTTC. It specifies CAWSTDYEQYF.

The chain carries TRBV6-6 and TRBJ1-1; the match to TRBD1 covers 11 bases. Germline trimming cut 6 bases from V and 4 bases from J; bases unmatched to any gene: 4. Per germline, CDR1 MNHNY and CDR2 SVGAGI (reference sequence). The CDR3 has 14 amino acids. In DNA, the CDR3 is TGTGCCAGCAGAACCGGGACAGGGGGCACTGAAGCTTTCTTT. Its protein product is CASRTGTGGTEAFF.

The J gene is TRBJ2-5, the V gene TRBV29-1; D is undetermined. Germline CDR1 SQVTM, CDR2 ANQGSEA. Trimming left V 4 bases short and J 5 bases short, with 14 bases between. The CDR3 totals 13 residues. CDR3 sequence reads: CSVVSWASETQYF. The CDR3 coding sequence is TGCAGCGTTGTATCTTGGGCATCGGAGACCCAGTACTTC.

The genes are TRBV7-9 and TRBJ2-5; D perhaps matches TRBD2 (6 bases). The germline V and J ends were trimmed by 4 bases and 4 bases, with 16 bases remaining between them. This CDR3 contains 15 residues. The germline gives CDR1 SEHNR, CDR2 FQNEAQ (reference sequence). The CDR3 DNA follows: TGTGCCAGCAGCTCCCCCGGGGGAGTGGGAGAGACCCAGTACTTC. This sequence encodes CASSSPGGVGETQYF.

The V call is TRBV7-9, the J call TRBJ2-7; D is ambiguous. The CDR3 loop spans 13 amino acids. CDR1 SEHNR and CDR2 FQNEAQ come from the germline V gene (reference sequence). The V end was cut by 6 bases, the J end by 3 bases, with 12 bases between. CDR3 amino acids: CASRPGSDYEQYF. The CDR3 DNA reads as TGTGCCAGCAGACCCGGTAGTGACTACGAGCAGTACTTC.

The rearrangement uses TRBV29-1 and TRBJ1-2; TRBD1 matches at 9 bases. The CDR3 runs 13 residues. V was pared by 4 bases and J by 5 bases, with 5 bases of the junction left unmatched. CDR1 and CDR2 from the germline V gene are SQVTM and ANQGSEA. The CDR3 sequence: CSVVTGGPYGYTF. The CDR3 nucleotides read TGCAGCGTTGTGACAGGGGGACCTTATGGCTACACCTTC.

The chain links TRBV11-2 to TRBJ2-5, with 10 bases lining up with TRBD2. This CDR3 contains 16 residues. The J segment lost 5 bases and the V segment lost 5 bases, leaving 11 bases of the junction unmatched. Germline V gene data show CDR1 as SGHAT and CDR2 as FQNNGV. The CDR3 region is CASSPTSGELWETQYF. CDR3 sequence (DNA): TGTGCCAGCAGCCCCACTAGCGGGGAGCTCTGGGAGACCCAGTACTTC.

This clone was observed a handful of times. The chain combines TRBV18 with TRBJ2-1, with TRBD1 matching 8 bases. CDR1 and CDR2 (germline): KGHSH, LQKENI. This CDR3 has 16 residues. The V and J ends lost 5 bases and 4 bases, in that order; junction bases with no gene match: 10. The CDR3 coding sequence is TGTGCCAGCTCAGAACTACCGGGACAGGCTTACAATGAGCAGTTCTTC. This gives the protein CASSELPGQAYNEQFF. Full variable domain (remainder filled in from reference TRBV18 and TRBJ2-1): NAGVMQNPRHLVRRRGQEARLRCSPMKGHSHVYWYRQLPEEGLKFMVYLQKENIIDESGMPKERFSAEFPKEGPSILRIQQVVRGDSAAYFCASSELPGQAYNEQFFGPGTRLTVL.

CDR3 DNA sequence: TGTGCCTGGAGAGAAACAGGGGCCGTTGGGGAGACCCAGTACTTC. Amino acid sequence: CAWRETGAVGETQYF. The chain carries TRBV30 and TRBJ2-5, with TRBD1 identical over 7 bases. The CDR3 length is 15 residues. J lost 5 bases, V lost 3 bases, and 12 bases had no gene match. The germline V gene has CDR1 GTSNPN and CDR2 SVGIG (reference sequence).

This clone showed up just a few times. The rearrangement uses TRBV4-1 and TRBJ1-1; D uncertain. The CDR3 length is 16 residues. Germline V gives CDR1 MGHRA, CDR2 YSYEKL. V dropped 1 base and J dropped 0 bases, with 12 bases sitting between them. DNA of the CDR3: TGCGCCAGCAGCCAAGGATTACAGCTCTTGAACACTGAAGCTTTCTTT. This gives the protein CASSQGLQLLNTEAFF.